These 28 T cell receptor beta chains were all obtained from the same sample, sequenced in a study of post-analysis software for immune sequencing data. These TCRs are of unknown antigen specificity. Researchers reported that TCR beta cDNA libraries carried unique molecular identifiers. MiXCR, run by TCRdb on the PCR reads, gives a single entry per CDR3 protein. Among 800,000 to 950,000 distinct CDR3 sequences, 53% were seen once, and the ten largest hold about 4.8%. Findings and caveats of the study: The study found TRBV5-6, TRBV5-1 and TRBV20-1 among five TRBV segments more frequent in patients than controls.

Sequenced material: blood. The origin of the receptors is a girl aged 10 to 17 with multiple sclerosis.

The chain joins TRBV7-3 to TRBJ1-1; a possible D gene is TRBD1 (5 bases). CDR1 is SGHTA, CDR2 FQGTGA, per germline. The CDR3 totals 16 residues. Trimming cost V 1 base and J 5 bases, with 17 bases left between them. CDR3: CASSLNRAGISTEAFF. The CDR3, as DNA: TGTGCCAGCAGCTTAAATCGGGCAGGGATAAGTACTGAAGCTTTCTTT.

The rearrangement uses TRBV6-5 and TRBJ1-4; 7 nucleotides align to TRBD1. Trimming cost V 6 bases and J 7 bases; bases outside gene matches: 11. Germline V lookup: CDR1 MNHEY, CDR2 SVGAGI. This CDR3 is built from 15 residues. CDR3 sequence reads: CASRPRAGGREKLFF. The CDR3, as DNA: TGTGCCAGCAGGCCAAGGGCAGGGGGGCGTGAAAAACTGTTTTTT.

The rearrangement links TRBV7-9 to TRBJ2-5, with 8 bases aligning to TRBD1. Per the germline V gene, CDR1 is SEHNR and CDR2 is FQNEAQ (reference sequence). This CDR3 is 17 amino acids long. The junction had 22 bases not matched to a gene; V was cut back by 5 bases and J by 11 bases. CDR3 sequence: CASSLGQGKSSYNEQYF. CDR3 coding DNA: TGTGCCAGCAGCCTCGGACAGGGCAAAAGCTCCTATAATGAGCAGTACTTC.

The CDR3 protein is CASSEDGYSYNEQFF. CDR3 in DNA: TGCGCCAGTAGTGAGGACGGCTACTCCTACAATGAGCAGTTCTTC. The chain employs TRBV5-1 and TRBJ2-1; D remains ambiguous. This CDR3 spans 15 amino acids. Trimming removed 8 bases at V and 0 bases at J, with 15 bases between. In germline, CDR1 is SGHRS, CDR2 YFSETQ.

The genes are TRBV20-1 and TRBJ2-1; 8 bases fit TRBD2. The CDR3 runs 17 residues. Germline CDR1 DFQATT, CDR2 SNEGSKA (reference sequence). V shed 1 base, J shed 4 bases, and the junction held 12 bases outside the gene matches. This chain's CDR3 is CSARAGIAGPGYNEQFF. The CDR3 nucleotides read TGCAGTGCTAGAGCTGGAATAGCGGGACCTGGTTACAATGAGCAGTTCTTC.

The CDR3 spells CASNPGGETSTDTQYF. CDR3 sequence (DNA): TGTGCCAGCAACCCAGGGGGGGAAACTAGCACAGATACGCAGTATTTT. This rearrangement joins TRBV27 to TRBJ2-3; tentatively, D is TRBD1 or TRBD2 (7 bases each). From germline, CDR1 is MNHEY and CDR2 SMNVEV (reference sequence). This CDR3 has 16 residues. The V end lost 7 bases, the J end lost 0 bases, and 17 bases lay between the germline ends.

The V and J genes are TRBV7-9 and TRBJ2-5; 9 bases are a match to TRBD1. Germline CDR1 is SEHNR and CDR2 is FQNEAQ (reference sequence). The junction had 12 bases not matched to a gene; V was cut back by 5 bases and J by 2 bases. This CDR3 is built from 17 residues. The CDR3 sequence: CASSPTRDRVNQETQYF. CDR3 coding DNA: TGTGCCAGCAGCCCAACCCGGGACAGGGTAAATCAAGAGACCCAGTACTTC.

The chain has TRBV20-1 and TRBJ2-3; 8 nucleotides match TRBD2. Germline loops: CDR1 DFQATT, CDR2 SNEGSKA (reference sequence). The CDR3 totals 15 residues. Trimming took 0 bases from V and 9 from J; bases not matched to a gene: 11. CDR3 in DNA: TGCAGTGCTAGAGATCCTAGCGGGTCACAGGTAACGCAGTATTTT. It codes for CSARDPSGSQVTQYF.

The chain carries TRBV4-1 and TRBJ1-5; TRBD1 aligns across 7 bases. Germline assignment: CDR1 MGHRA and CDR2 YSYEKL. This CDR3 comprises 17 residues. Germline trimming cut 0 bases from V and 6 bases from J; bases unmatched to any gene: 11. The CDR3 region is CASSQDEGGRGPQPQHF. The CDR3 region has the DNA TGCGCCAGCAGCCAAGATGAGGGTGGTAGGGGGCCTCAGCCCCAGCATTTT.

J is TRBJ1-1 and V is TRBV29-1; the match to TRBD1 covers 9 bases. Germline loops: CDR1 SQVTM, CDR2 ANQGSEA. Trimming took 2 bases from V and 5 from J; bases not matched to a gene: 9. The length of the CDR3 is 15 residues. The CDR3 region is CSVEIFRQGGTEAFF. The CDR3 nucleotides read TGCAGCGTTGAAATCTTTCGACAGGGGGGGACTGAAGCTTTCTTT.

The V call is TRBV29-1, the J call TRBJ2-1; maybe TRBD1 (6 bases). V was shortened by 7 bases and J by 5 bases, with 15 bases between the two germline ends. This CDR3 region has 13 residues. Germline lookup yields CDR1 SQVTM and CDR2 ANQGSEA. CDR3: CSGGPWGNNEQFF. CDR3 in DNA: TGCAGCGGGGGGCCTTGGGGAAACAATGAGCAGTTCTTC.

This clonotype was counted between two and nine times. The V gene is TRBV7-2, the J gene TRBJ2-7; D may be TRBD1 (6 bases). The CDR3 has 13 amino acids. The germline V gene has CDR1 SGHTA and CDR2 FQGNSA. The V end lost 5 bases, the J end lost 7 bases, and 15 bases lay between the germline ends. The CDR3 region is CASSPHRASEQYF. As DNA, the CDR3 is TGTGCCAGCAGCCCTCACAGGGCTAGTGAGCAGTACTTC.

The chain is built from TRBV4-1 and TRBJ2-3; 10 bases agree with TRBD2. Per germline, CDR1 MGHRA and CDR2 YSYEKL. The CDR3 length is 17 residues. V gave up 2 bases and J gave up 2 bases; unmatched junction bases: 7. The CDR3 DNA is TGCGCCAGCAGCCAATTCCCGGGACTAGCGAACACAGATACGCAGTATTTT. Residues: CASSQFPGLANTDTQYF.

This clonotype turned up a few times. The chain carries TRBV29-1 and TRBJ2-1; D is undetermined. CDR3 length: 12 amino acids. Germline values: CDR1 SQVTM, CDR2 ANQGSEA. V was shortened by 2 bases and J by 4 bases, with 6 bases between the two germline ends. CDR3 nucleotides: TGCAGCGTTGAAACAGATTACAATGAGCAGTTCTTC. As protein: CSVETDYNEQFF.

Comments on this clonotype: At one of its ends the junction is not consistent with the germline gene, which may arise from a read error. The chain carries TRBV7-7 and TRBJ2-7, with 10 bases fitting TRBD2. CDR3 length: 15 amino acids. Germline V gene data show CDR1 as SSHAT and CDR2 as FNYEAQ (reference sequence). In nucleotides, the CDR3 is TGTGCTAGCAGCTTGTCCACTAGCGGGACAGGAGAGCAGTACTTC. Protein sequence: CASSLSTSGTGEQYF.

The rearrangement uses TRBV5-1 and TRBJ1-6; 8 nucleotides align to TRBD1. There are 15 residues in the CDR3. Per germline, CDR1 SGHRS and CDR2 YFSETQ. V trimming: 0 bases; J trimming: 10 bases; junction bases outside the gene matches: 6. In DNA form, the CDR3 reads TGCGCCAGCAGCTTGGAGACAGGGGACGAGTCACCCCTCCACTTT. Its protein product is CASSLETGDESPLHF. Drawing the rest from reference TRBV5-1 and TRBJ1-6, the complete variable domain is KAGVTQTPRYLIKTRGQQVTLSCSPISGHRSVSWYQQTPGQGLQFLFEYFSETQRNKGNFPGRFSGRQFSNSRSEMNVSTLELGDSALYLCASSLETGDESPLHFGNGTRLTVT.

V is TRBV29-1 and J is TRBJ2-5; D perhaps matches TRBD1 (6 bases). The J call may not be correct, given that the DNA end is closer to TRBJ2-7. Germline V gene sequence: CDR1 SQVTM, CDR2 ANQGSEA. There are 13 residues in the CDR3. CDR3 bases: TGCAGCGTTGAAAACAGGGCAGCCTACGAGCAGTACTTC. Amino acids: CSVENRAAYEQYF.

The J gene is TRBJ2-1, the V gene TRBV7-2, with 9 bases aligning to TRBD2. This CDR3 has 15 residues. Germline V gene data show CDR1 as SGHTA and CDR2 as FQGNSA. The J segment lost 3 bases and the V segment lost 1 base, leaving 1 base of the junction unmatched. The CDR3 DNA is TGTGCCAGCAGCTTAGGCGGGGGGGACTACAATGAGCAGTTCTTC. Translating gives CASSLGGGDYNEQFF.

CDR3 DNA sequence: TGTGCCAGCAGCCCACTAGCGGGAGTTGGTTACGAGCAGTACTTC. It yields the protein CASSPLAGVGYEQYF. The chain recombines TRBV7-8 with TRBJ2-4; TRBD2 agrees at 11 bases. With the DNA end fitting TRBJ2-7 better, the J assignment may be wrong. The CDR3 extends over 15 amino acids. Looked up from germline, CDR1 is SGHVS and CDR2 is FQNEAQ.

The V call is TRBV12-5, the J call TRBJ2-3, with no clear D. Trimming shortened V by 2 bases and J by 5 bases, and 2 bases separated the two germline ends. The CDR3 covers 11 residues. Germline V gene sequence: CDR1 LGHNT, CDR2 FRNRAP. The CDR3 DNA reads as TGTGCTAGTGGTTTGATAGATACGCAGTATTTT. It is translated as CASGLIDTQYF.

V is TRBV29-1 and J is TRBJ2-3; D is uncertain. CDR1 and CDR2 (germline): SQVTM, ANQGSEA. The length of the CDR3 is 12 residues. Trimming took 7 bases from V and 3 from J, leaving 11 bases between them. The CDR3 region has the DNA TGCAGCGCCCGATTGATTACAGATACGCAGTATTTT. Protein product: CSARLITDTQYF.

The chain combines TRBV9 with TRBJ2-5; D is unclear. This CDR3 spans 15 amino acids. The germline V gene has CDR1 SGDLS and CDR2 YYNGEE. The V end was cut by 6 bases, the J end by 2 bases, with 17 bases between. The DNA of the CDR3 is TGTGCCAGCACCCGGACCACGACAAGTCAAGAGACCCAGTACTTC. Translated: CASTRTTTSQETQYF. Variable domain in full (rest from reference TRBV9 and TRBJ2-5): DSGVTQTPKHLITATGQRVTLRCSPRSGDLSVYWYQQSLDQGLQFLIQYYNGEERAKGNILERFSAQQFPDLHSELNLSSLELGDSALYFCASTRTTTSQETQYFGPGTRLLVL.

The CDR3 DNA reads TGTGCCACCAGCGCCCTAGCGGGAAATGAGCAGTTCTTC. Amino acid sequence: CATSALAGNEQFF. The rearrangement links TRBV15 to TRBJ2-1; 9 nucleotides align to TRBD2. This CDR3 has 13 amino acids. Germline CDR1 reads LNHNV; CDR2 reads YYDKDF (reference sequence). The trim removed 5 bases at V and 7 bases at J, leaving 3 bases unmatched.

The count of this clonotype is one. The chain links TRBV5-1 to TRBJ2-7; the D gene is possibly TRBD1 (6 bases). The CDR3 is 17 amino acids. Trimming cost V 0 bases and J 1 base, with 17 bases left between them. The germline V gene has CDR1 SGHRS and CDR2 YFSETQ. The chain's CDR3 is CASSLAPRTGQSYEQYF. CDR3 nucleotides: TGCGCCAGCAGCTTGGCCCCAAGAACCGGACAGTCCTACGAGCAGTACTTC.

This clonotype appeared a few times. The rearrangement joins TRBV10-3 to TRBJ1-2, with TRBD1 identical over 11 bases. There are 18 residues in the CDR3. Germline CDR1 is ENHRY and CDR2 is SYGVKD. The V gene end was trimmed by 4 bases and the J gene end by 4 bases; junction bases not matched to a gene: 14. CDR3 residues: CAISGDRGNIAPRYGYTF. For the CDR3, the DNA is TGTGCCATCAGTGGGGACAGGGGGAATATAGCCCCTCGCTATGGCTACACCTTC.

V usage is TRBV20-1 and J usage is TRBJ1-2; TRBD1 agrees at 7 bases. The length of the CDR3 is 13 residues. Germline CDR1 and CDR2: DFQATT and SNEGSKA (reference sequence). J was trimmed by 2 bases and V by 8 bases; bases with no gene match: 8. The CDR3: CSTGTELNYGYTF. The DNA of the CDR3 is TGCAGTACCGGGACAGAGTTAAACTATGGCTACACCTTC.

This clonotype was detected only a few times. V gene TRBV20-1 combines with J gene TRBJ2-3, with TRBD1 as a possible D gene (7 bases). CDR1 is DFQATT, CDR2 SNEGSKA, per germline (reference sequence). With 0 bases removed from V and 5 bases from J, the gap between germline ends came to 12 bases. The CDR3 loop spans 14 amino acids. The CDR3 region is CSARDPQGGDTQYF. The CDR3 DNA is TGCAGTGCTAGAGATCCCCAGGGGGGAGATACGCAGTATTTT.

This clonotype was observed a handful of times. This chain connects TRBV6-5 to TRBJ2-4; tentatively, D is TRBD1 (6 bases). The CDR3 is 16 amino acids. Germline loops: CDR1 MNHEY, CDR2 SVGAGI. The V end lost 5 bases, the J end lost 0 bases, and 14 bases lay between the germline ends. CDR3 residues: CASSPRGHLAKNIQYF. DNA of the CDR3: TGTGCCAGCAGTCCAAGGGGACATCTAGCCAAAAACATTCAGTACTTC.